A single sample gave rise to the 5 T cell receptor beta chains below, sequenced in a study of T cell responses to AZD1222 COVID-19 vaccine. Only in-frame clones appear in the TCRdb table, and some are missing; sequencing was by immunoSEQ multiplex PCR. Here the sample spans 130,000 or so clones, approximately 90% being singletons. This specimen consisted of peripheral blood, obtained 28 days after the second AZD1222 dose. The receptor set was obtained from an adult who received the AZD1222 COVID-19 vaccine.

The chain couples TRBV28 to TRBJ2-7, with D perhaps matching TRBD1 (6 bases). Trimming pared 6 bases from V and 2 bases from J, leaving 17 bases between. CDR3 length: 15 amino acids. Germline assignment: CDR1 MDHEN and CDR2 SYDVKM. CDR3 in amino acids: CASSQLQGGTYEQYF. The CDR3 DNA reads as TGTGCCAGCAGCCAATTACAGGGTGGGACCTACGAGCAGTACTTC. The variable domain in full, with the rest retrieved from reference TRBV28 and TRBJ2-7, is DVKVTQSSRYLVKRTGEKVFLECVQDMDHENMFWYRQDPGLGLRLIYFSYDVKMKEKGDIPEGYSVSREKKERFSLILESASTNQTSMYLCASSQLQGGTYEQYFGPGTRLTVT.

This chain links TRBV19 with TRBJ1-5, with D possibly matching TRBD1 (5 bases). Trimming left V 5 bases short and J 0 bases short, with 20 bases between. Germline values: CDR1 LNHDA, CDR2 SQIVND (reference sequence). The CDR3 runs to 18 residues. The CDR3 reads CASSAPGPRRYSNQPQHF. CDR3 nucleotides: TGTGCCAGTAGTGCTCCGGGGCCCCGGAGGTATAGCAATCAGCCCCAGCATTTT.

V gene TRBV9 combines with J gene TRBJ2-2; TRBD1 might be the D (6 bases). CDR1 and CDR2 (germline): SGDLS, YYNGEE. Trimming took 0 bases from V and 7 from J, leaving 16 bases between them. The CDR3 consists of 16 residues. DNA for the CDR3: TGTGCCAGCAGCGTAGTCGTCGCAGGGGACCTCGGGGAGCTGTTTTTT. It specifies CASSVVVAGDLGELFF.

The chain carries TRBV25-1 and TRBJ1-4; TRBD1 might be the D (5 bases). V was trimmed by 3 bases and J by 7 bases, leaving 12 bases between them. The CDR3 extends over 14 amino acids. Germline V gives CDR1 MGHDK, CDR2 SYGVNS. The CDR3 loop is CASSERRGVEKLFF. In nucleotides, the CDR3 is TGTGCCAGCAGTGAGAGGCGAGGGGTTGAAAAACTGTTTTTT.

The chain is built from TRBV2 and TRBJ2-1; the match to TRBD2 covers 8 bases. V lost 4 bases and J lost 8; bases outside the gene matches: 7. The germline V gene has CDR1 SNHLY and CDR2 FYNNEI. The CDR3 length is 14 residues. The CDR3 is CASSGTSRTDEQFF. DNA for the CDR3: TGTGCCAGCAGTGGGACTAGCCGAACCGATGAGCAGTTCTTC.